This T cell receptor (beta chain) is drawn from a study of shared clonotypes between healthy human individuals. In germline, CDR1 is SGHNT, CDR2 YYREEE (reference sequence). The CDR3 spans 14 residues. Trimming took 3 bases from V and 4 from J; bases not matched to a gene: 6. The assay was immunoSEQ multiplex PCR, and TCRdb's table has in-frame clones only and misses some. The table lists 2 million to 2.5 million clones, over 85% of them singletons, with 0.35% to 0.45% in the top ten. The material sequenced was naive CD4+ T cells from PBMCs. Subset noted: CD45RA+ positively selected. V and J are TRBV5-4 and TRBJ2-5, with 7 bases that match TRBD2. The clonotype originates from a man aged 18 to 35 in good health. Some clones in this sample may be carry-over from other donors' samples. In nucleotides, the CDR3 is TGTGCCAGCAGCTCCTTGGGGGGGGGAGAGACCCAGTACTTC. Encoded protein: CASSSLGGGETQYF.